These 20 T cell receptor beta chains originate from one sample sequenced in a study of T-cell reconstitution after alpha-beta-depleted transplantation in children. The TCRbeta library was prepared with unique molecular identifiers. One entry per CDR3 protein results from TCRdb running MiXCR on the PCR reads. Here the sample spans about 98,000 distinct CDR3 sequences, about a quarter being singletons. This material consisted of PBMCs, taken before TCRalphabeta/CD19-depleted stem cell transplant. The receptors were gathered from a boy aged 2 to 10 with acute lymphoblastic leukemia, due to receive a stem cell transplant.

The V call is TRBV12-3 or TRBV12-4, the J call TRBJ1-1; 9 bases match TRBD1. V trimming: 5 bases; J trimming: 10 bases; junction bases outside the gene matches: 8. The CDR3 is 13 residues long. Written as DNA, the CDR3 is TGTGCCAGCAGTCCCGACAGGGGGAAAGGAGCTTTCTTT. Its protein is CASSPDRGKGAFF.

This clonotype was picked up one time. This sequence joins TRBV6-2 or TRBV6-3 and TRBJ2-7; the D is unclear. Trimming stripped 6 bases from V and 5 bases from J, with 20 bases between. In germline, CDR1 is MNHEY, CDR2 SVGEGT. The CDR3 runs to 15 residues. The CDR3 protein is CASRFLTGTMDEQYF. The CDR3 DNA sequence: TGTGCCAGCAGATTTCTGACGGGCACGATGGACGAGCAGTACTTC.

The table lists this clonotype with a few counts. The J gene is TRBJ2-1, the V gene TRBV28, with D uncertain. The V and J ends lost 2 bases and 8 bases respectively, with 4 bases between them. The CDR3 totals 11 residues. Germline V lookup: CDR1 MDHEN, CDR2 SYDVKM. The chain's CDR3 is CASSLSDEQFF. The CDR3 nucleotides are TGTGCCAGCAGTTTAAGCGATGAGCAGTTCTTC.

This clonotype was seen only a few times. The genes are TRBV20-1 and TRBJ1-1; D gene ambiguous. V was cut by 1 base and J by 0 bases, with 12 bases left in between. CDR1 is DFQATT, CDR2 SNEGSKA, per germline (reference sequence). The CDR3 loop spans 15 amino acids. CDR3 DNA sequence: TGCAGTGCTAGAGTTCCCTCTTTGATGAACACTGAAGCTTTCTTT. Translation: CSARVPSLMNTEAFF.

This clonotype was detected only a few times. This chain uses TRBV20-1 with TRBJ2-3, with a possible D match to TRBD2 (6 bases). Trimming cost V 3 bases and J 5 bases, with 6 bases left between them. This CDR3 spans 11 amino acids. The V gene's germline CDR1 is DFQATT and CDR2 SNEGSKA (reference sequence). In DNA form, the CDR3 reads TGCAGTGCTAGCGGGAGAGATACGCAGTATTTT. Residues: CSASGRDTQYF.

This clonotype was seen at least ten times. The genes are TRBV12-3 or TRBV12-4 and TRBJ2-3; TRBD2 matches 8 bases. The CDR3 is 16 amino acids. J lost 4 bases, V lost 3 bases, and 9 bases had no gene match. The CDR3 is CASSFKLAEMADTQYF. The CDR3 DNA reads as TGTGCCAGCAGTTTCAAACTAGCGGAGATGGCAGATACGCAGTATTTT.

This chain uses TRBV5-1 with TRBJ2-3; 8 nucleotides match TRBD1. V gave up 3 bases and J gave up 2 bases; unmatched junction bases: 5. CDR3 length: 15 amino acids. Germline V CDR1 and CDR2: SGHRS, YFSETQ. The CDR3 sequence: CASSSRGRDTDTQYF. In DNA, the CDR3 is TGCGCCAGCAGCTCCAGGGGGCGCGACACAGATACGCAGTATTTT.

CDR3 coding DNA: TGTGCCACCGGCCCCTCTGGGGCCAACGTCCTGACTTTC. It translates to CATGPSGANVLTF. The J gene is TRBJ2-6, the V gene TRBV7-9; no clear D gene. Germline V lookup: CDR1 SEHNR, CDR2 FQNEAQ (reference sequence). The CDR3 covers 13 residues. The V end was cut by 10 bases, the J end by 0 bases, with 7 bases between.

This clonotype is deemed medium-sized. The chain combines TRBV7-3 with TRBJ2-1; TRBD2 matches at 7 bases. The CDR3 is made up of 14 amino acids. V lost 5 bases to trimming and J lost 10 bases; unmatched junction nucleotides: 11. Germline lookup yields CDR1 SGHTA and CDR2 FQGTGA. This chain's CDR3 is CASSTTSRSREQFF. DNA of the CDR3: TGTGCCAGCAGCACGACTAGCAGGAGCCGGGAGCAGTTCTTC. Complete variable domain (other parts from reference TRBV7-3 and TRBJ2-1): GAGVSQTPSNKVTEKGKYVELRCDPISGHTALYWYRQSLGQGPEFLIYFQGTGAADDSGLPNDRFFAVRPEGSVSTLKIQRTERGDSAVYLCASSTTSRSREQFFGPGTRLTVL.

V and J are TRBV12-3 or TRBV12-4 and TRBJ2-1, with D maybe TRBD2 (7 bases). V was shortened by 3 bases and J by 7 bases, with 19 bases between the two germline ends. CDR3 size: 16 residues. CDR3 sequence: CASSFLGGRGKNEQFF. CDR3 nucleotide sequence: TGTGCCAGCAGTTTTTTGGGGGGGCGGGGGAAGAATGAGCAGTTCTTC.

This clonotype was seen a handful of times. The CDR3, as DNA: TGTGCCAGCAGCAGCGGGACTCATATCACCGGGGAGCTGTTTTTT. It encodes CASSSGTHITGELFF. J is TRBJ2-2 and V is TRBV3-1, with 7 bases identical to TRBD2. The CDR3 length is 15 residues. Germline V gene lookup returns CDR1 LGHDT and CDR2 YNNKEL (reference sequence). Trimming removed 5 bases from V and 4 bases from J; junction bases left unmatched: 7.

The chain is built from TRBV5-1 and TRBJ1-5; TRBD1 matches at 10 bases. Germline V lookup: CDR1 SGHRS, CDR2 YFSETQ. This CDR3 has 15 amino acids. The V segment lost 0 bases and the J segment 4 bases; nucleotides outside the gene matches: 1. The CDR3 bases are TGCGCCAGCAGCTTGGGACAGGGGGCGAATCAGCCCCAGCATTTT. It translates to CASSLGQGANQPQHF.

V and J are TRBV5-1 and TRBJ2-1; 9 nucleotides match TRBD2. V gave up 1 base and J gave up 4 bases; unmatched junction bases: 6. The CDR3 is made up of 16 amino acids. The germline gives CDR1 SGHRS, CDR2 YFSETQ. CDR3 DNA: TGCGCCAGCAGCTTGCAAGCGGGGGGTCCTTACAATGAGCAGTTCTTC. Amino acid sequence: CASSLQAGGPYNEQFF.

The chain employs TRBV5-1 and TRBJ1-6; TRBD1 agrees at 7 bases. The CDR3 is made up of 15 amino acids. V was pared by 0 bases and J by 7 bases, with 4 bases of the junction left unmatched. Germline CDR1 SGHRS, CDR2 YFSETQ. In DNA, the CDR3 is TGCGCCAGCAGCTTGGGACAGGGTGGAAATTCACCCCTCCACTTT. Translated, it gives CASSLGQGGNSPLHF.

This clonotype was seen more than once but under ten times. This chain links TRBV20-1 with TRBJ2-7; D unresolved. Germline V CDR1 and CDR2: DFQATT, SNEGSKA (reference sequence). The CDR3 is 13 amino acids. Trimming cost V 2 bases and J 2 bases, with 10 bases left between them. The CDR3 bases are TGCAGTGCTAGATCCCTTCGGGCCTACGAGCAGTACTTC. Translated, it gives CSARSLRAYEQYF.

This clonotype was seen only a few times. The gene calls are TRBV7-2 and TRBJ2-4; TRBD1 agrees at 10 bases. Per the germline V gene, CDR1 is SGHTA and CDR2 is FQGNSA. The CDR3 totals 16 residues. The junction had 10 bases not matched to a gene; V was cut back by 5 bases and J by 6 bases. In DNA, the CDR3 is TGTGCCAGCAGCGCCCGTCGGGGACAGGGGAGAAACATTCAGTACTTC. This translates into CASSARRGQGRNIQYF.

This clonotype was observed a handful of times. V is TRBV28 and J is TRBJ2-7; D might be TRBD1 (6 bases). Trimming stripped 6 bases from V and 6 bases from J, with 15 bases between. This CDR3 is 13 amino acids long. CDR1 is MDHEN and CDR2 is SYDVKM in the germline V gene. The CDR3 region has the DNA TGTGCCAGCAGGGTTAGGGGGAGTTTCGAGCAGTACTTC. Protein: CASRVRGSFEQYF.

This clonotype was seen a few times. The chain carries TRBV4-2 and TRBJ1-6; possible D gene TRBD1, 6 bases. With 11 bases removed from V and 3 bases from J, the gap between germline ends came to 32 bases. The CDR3 sequence is 20 residues long. Germline-derived CDR1 and CDR2 are LGHNA and YNFKEQ. The DNA of the CDR3 is TGTGCCGGCCCCTATTGTAGGGGGGGAATAGAGTGTCACTATAATTCACCCCTCCACTTT. Its translation: CAGPYCRGGIECHYNSPLHF.

A few counts support this clonotype. The chain couples TRBV12-3 or TRBV12-4 to TRBJ2-1; 8 bases agree with TRBD2. With V trimmed by 6 bases and J by 6 bases, 10 bases remained unmatched. This CDR3 is built from 15 residues. CDR3 coding DNA: TGTGCCAGCAGGGATTTAGCGGGAAGCACCAATGAGCAGTTCTTC. Translated: CASRDLAGSTNEQFF.

This clonotype appeared many times. The chain combines TRBV6-4 with TRBJ2-3, with 7 bases fitting TRBD2. The CDR3 length is 13 residues. Germline values: CDR1 MRHNA, CDR2 SNTAGT. V gave up 10 bases and J gave up 2 bases; unmatched junction bases: 6. CDR3 DNA sequence: TGTGCCACTAGCGGAGGGGCCACAGATACGCAGTATTTT. Amino acid sequence: CATSGGATDTQYF.